This TCR beta chain was recorded in a study of radiotherapy plus CTLA-4 blockade in lung cancer. This CDR3 comprises 14 residues. Germline V lookup: CDR1 LGHNA, CDR2 YNFKEQ. The V gene lost 0 bases and the J gene lost 4 bases, with 9 bases spanning the gap. The table lists this clone with a count of one. Clones were sequenced by immunoSEQ multiplex PCR, and TCRdb holds only the in-frame ones, with some missing. The sample includes tens of thousands of clones, around 76% of them seen just once. The receptor was derived from a human donor with non-small cell lung cancer whose response to radiotherapy plus ipilimumab could not be evaluated. Some clones in this sample may be carry-over from other donors' samples. Sequenced here: peripheral blood, sampled from a patient treated with radiotherapy plus ipilimumab. The rearrangement uses TRBV4-2 and TRBJ1-1, with D hard to call. The CDR3 sequence is CASSQDASPTEAFF. The DNA of the CDR3 is TGTGCCAGCAGCCAAGATGCGTCCCCCACTGAAGCTTTCTTT.